The 22 T cell receptor beta chains below come from one sample, sequenced in a study of cytomegalovirus exposure and HLA in healthy donors. Primers for the PCR totalled 60 Vbeta and 13 Jbeta. The assay was immunoSEQ multiplex PCR, and TCRdb's table has in-frame clones only and misses some. The data hold about 210,000 clones, with approximately 84% observed a single time. The sample consisted of PBMCs. The receptor set was obtained from a girl aged 2-10 years in good health and CMV-seronegative.

This clone was seen more than once but under ten times. This chain connects TRBV10-3 to TRBJ2-7; 8 bases are shared with TRBD2. Unmatched junction bases numbered 7, after V lost 3 bases and J lost 9 bases. This CDR3 has 13 residues. Germline CDR1 reads ENHRY; CDR2 reads SYGVKD. The CDR3 coding sequence is TGTGCCATCAGTGAACAGCACGGGGGGGCGCAGTACTTC. It codes for CAISEQHGGAQYF.

The chain uses TRBV4-1 and TRBJ2-1, with TRBD1 matching 8 bases. CDR1 is MGHRA, CDR2 YSYEKL, per germline. The CDR3 totals 14 residues. J gave up 4 bases and V 4 bases, and 3 bases lay outside the gene matches. Here the CDR3 DNA reads TGCGCCAGCAGCCTCGGGACAGGATACAATGAGCAGTTCTTC. It specifies CASSLGTGYNEQFF.

Regarding this clone: Other DNA variants within this sample encode the same CDR3. The rearrangement joins TRBV5-6 to TRBJ1-2, with 7 bases lining up with TRBD1. Germline V gives CDR1 SGHDT, CDR2 YYEEEE. This CDR3 region has 14 residues. The trim removed 2 bases at V and 2 bases at J, leaving 3 bases unmatched. DNA of the CDR3: TGTGCCAGCAGCTTCCGGACAGGAAACTATGGCTACACCTTC. It yields the protein CASSFRTGNYGYTF.

The chain has TRBV2 and TRBJ1-1; D is undetermined. Germline values: CDR1 SNHLY, CDR2 FYNNEI. V was trimmed by 2 bases and J by 1 base, leaving 11 bases between them. This CDR3 spans 15 amino acids. The CDR3 spells CASSERSAGNTEAFF. The CDR3 bases are TGTGCCAGCAGTGAACGTTCGGCGGGGAACACTGAAGCTTTCTTT.

DNA for the CDR3: TGTGCCACCGATGAGCGCGGGGAGGGCCGAGACGAGCAGTACTTC. It is translated as CATDERGEGRDEQYF. The J gene is TRBJ2-7, the V gene TRBV25-1, with 7 bases lining up with TRBD2. The CDR3 has 15 residues. Germline V CDR1 and CDR2: MGHDK, SYGVNS. V shed 10 bases and J 5 bases; nucleotides not matched to a gene: 17.

The V and J genes are TRBV29-1 and TRBJ2-7, with D possibly being TRBD1 (5 bases). The V end lost 3 bases, the J end lost 4 bases, and 22 bases lay between the germline ends. CDR3 size: 16 residues. Germline assignment: CDR1 SQVTM and CDR2 ANQGSEA. DNA for the CDR3: TGCAGCGTTGACGGTTCAGGGTACGGAATTGGGTACGAGCAGTACTTC. This encodes CSVDGSGYGIGYEQYF.

V and J are TRBV2 and TRBJ2-1, with 7 bases matching TRBD1. Per germline, CDR1 SNHLY and CDR2 FYNNEI. The CDR3 runs 17 residues. V lost 0 bases to trimming and J lost 8 bases; unmatched junction nucleotides: 13. The CDR3 DNA reads TGTGCCAGCAGTGAAGCGTCCTATGAGACAGGGAATGATGAGCAGTTCTTC. This translates into CASSEASYETGNDEQFF.

This chain links TRBV6-1 with TRBJ2-7, with TRBD1 matching 9 bases. Germline CDR1 MNHNS, CDR2 SASEGT. The V and J ends lost 8 bases and 5 bases, in that order; junction bases with no gene match: 7. The CDR3 length is 13 residues. CDR3 nucleotides: TGTGCCAGCGACCCGGGACAGGGCCACGAGCAGTACTTC. Amino acid sequence: CASDPGQGHEQYF.

This sequence joins TRBV19 and TRBJ1-1, with D hard to call. The V end lost 5 bases, the J end lost 0 bases, and 19 bases lay between the germline ends. CDR3 length equals 17 residues. Germline-derived CDR1 and CDR2 are LNHDA and SQIVND (reference sequence). The CDR3 region is CASSPRGEFGVNTEAFF. As DNA, the CDR3 is TGTGCCAGTAGTCCCCGGGGTGAGTTCGGGGTGAACACTGAAGCTTTCTTT.

V is TRBV5-1 and J is TRBJ2-5; a weak D match, TRBD2 (5 bases). The CDR3 has 14 amino acids. V gave up 3 bases and J gave up 5 bases, with 14 bases separating them. CDR1 and CDR2 from the germline V gene are SGHRS and YFSETQ. The CDR3 nucleotides are TGCGCCAGCAGCTACACAGCGCCGGGGGAGACCCAGTACTTC. Its protein product is CASSYTAPGETQYF.

This clone was seen a few times. V gene TRBV25-1 combines with J gene TRBJ2-2, with 8 bases that match TRBD2. Trimming removed 2 bases from V and 5 bases from J; junction bases left unmatched: 4. The CDR3 covers 15 residues. Per germline, CDR1 MGHDK and CDR2 SYGVNS. The CDR3 protein is CASSESGRGTGELFF. CDR3 sequence (DNA): TGTGCCAGCAGTGAAAGCGGGAGAGGGACCGGGGAGCTGTTTTTT.

CDR3 nucleotides: TGTGCCAGCCCACTCCCAGTATCCGACACAAGGGATACGCAGTATTTT. Translation gives CASPLPVSDTRDTQYF. This sequence joins TRBV2 and TRBJ2-3, with unresolved D. Germline V gives CDR1 SNHLY, CDR2 FYNNEI. This CDR3 has 16 residues. V was cut by 8 bases and J by 6 bases, with 24 bases left in between.

V and J are TRBV5-1 and TRBJ2-3; the match to TRBD2 covers 7 bases. The germline V gene has CDR1 SGHRS and CDR2 YFSETQ. V trimming: 7 bases; J trimming: 2 bases; junction bases outside the gene matches: 16. CDR3 length: 17 residues. The DNA for the CDR3 is TGCGCCAGCCACCTCGCGGACCGGACTAGACTCACAGATACGCAGTATTTT. Residues: CASHLADRTRLTDTQYF. The complete variable domain, with remaining parts taken from reference TRBV5-1 and TRBJ2-3, reads KAGVTQTPRYLIKTRGQQVTLSCSPISGHRSVSWYQQTPGQGLQFLFEYFSETQRNKGNFPGRFSGRQFSNSRSEMNVSTLELGDSALYLCASHLADRTRLTDTQYFGPGTRLTVL.

V gene TRBV10-3 combines with J gene TRBJ1-2; D gene ambiguous. The CDR3 is 12 amino acids. CDR1 and CDR2 from the germline V gene are ENHRY and SYGVKD. V was trimmed by 6 bases and J by 4 bases, leaving 9 bases between them. Written as DNA, the CDR3 is TGTGCCATCAGGGCAGAACCCTATGGCTACACCTTC. This gives the protein CAIRAEPYGYTF.

This clone was detected a few times. The rearrangement joins TRBV25-1 to TRBJ2-3, with 12 bases lining up with TRBD2. CDR1 is MGHDK and CDR2 is SYGVNS in the germline V gene. Trimming removed 5 bases from V and 5 bases from J; junction bases left unmatched: 5. This CDR3 is built from 15 residues. The DNA for the CDR3 is TGTGCCAGCAGTTCTACTAGCGGGGGGCGAGATACGCAGTATTTT. This encodes CASSSTSGGRDTQYF.

The chain combines TRBV2 with TRBJ2-5; D unclear. The DNA end lines up better with TRBJ2-7; the J call may be wrong. CDR1 is SNHLY, CDR2 FYNNEI, per germline. The CDR3 has 10 residues. The CDR3 is CASSGYEQYF. In DNA, the CDR3 is TGTGCCAGCAGTGGGTACGAGCAGTACTTC.

Regarding this clone: Other DNA sequences in this specimen translate into the identical CDR3. This sequence joins TRBV6-1 and TRBJ1-2; no clear D gene. There are 14 residues in the CDR3. The germline V gene has CDR1 MNHNS and CDR2 SASEGT. The V and J ends lost 11 bases and 8 bases respectively, with 24 bases between them. The chain's CDR3 is CAGGGRTDLYGYTF. In DNA, the CDR3 is TGTGCCGGAGGCGGACGGACGGACCTCTACGGCTACACCTTC.

This chain connects TRBV6-1 to TRBJ2-5, with TRBD2 as a possible D gene (6 bases). CDR3 size: 13 residues. Germline lookup yields CDR1 MNHNS and CDR2 SASEGT. The V end lost 7 bases, the J end lost 5 bases, and 14 bases lay between the germline ends. The CDR3 sequence is CASTYGGPETQYF. As DNA, the CDR3 is TGTGCCAGCACTTATGGAGGGCCCGAGACCCAGTACTTC.

V gene TRBV6-1 combines with J gene TRBJ1-1; tentative D call: TRBD1 (5 bases). Per germline, CDR1 MNHNS and CDR2 SASEGT. V shed 5 bases and J shed 4 bases, with 11 bases lying between them. The CDR3 runs to 13 residues. The CDR3 DNA follows: TGTGCCAGCAGTCACGGGACTGCCACTGAAGCTTTCTTT. Protein: CASSHGTATEAFF.

For the CDR3, the DNA is TGCGCCAGCAGCTTGGCGAGGGAGGGGACTAATGAAAAACTGTTTTTT. This sequence encodes CASSLAREGTNEKLFF. V and J are TRBV5-1 and TRBJ1-4, with D possibly matching TRBD1 (5 bases). The CDR3 has 16 residues. With 0 bases removed from V and 2 bases from J, the gap between germline ends came to 11 bases. CDR1 and CDR2 (germline): SGHRS, YFSETQ. The whole variable domain, remainder taken from reference TRBV5-1 and TRBJ1-4, is KAGVTQTPRYLIKTRGQQVTLSCSPISGHRSVSWYQQTPGQGLQFLFEYFSETQRNKGNFPGRFSGRQFSNSRSEMNVSTLELGDSALYLCASSLAREGTNEKLFFGSGTQLSVL.

CDR3 DNA sequence: TGTGCCAGCAGTCCTCTCAGGGGAGGGGACACTGAAGCTTTCTTT. Protein product: CASSPLRGGDTEAFF. This rearrangement joins TRBV6-6 to TRBJ1-1; tentatively, D is TRBD1 (6 bases). Trimming pared 5 bases from V and 3 bases from J, leaving 16 bases between. Germline lookup yields CDR1 MNHNY and CDR2 SVGAGI (reference sequence). CDR3 length: 15 residues.

This chain connects TRBV27 to TRBJ1-2, with D possibly matching TRBD1 (6 bases). The CDR3 has 14 residues. V lost 4 bases and J lost 4, with 13 bases in between. CDR1 is MNHEY and CDR2 is SMNVEV in the germline V gene (reference sequence). CDR3 DNA sequence: TGTGCCAGCAGTTGGGGGCCCGATTCCTATGGCTACACCTTC. This codes for CASSWGPDSYGYTF.